Below, one T cell receptor (beta chain) is given with its context. The entry originates in a study of blood T cell repertoires in COVID-19. Some clones are missing from TCRdb's copy, which holds only in-frame ones; the method was immunoSEQ multiplex PCR. The sample lists roughly 68,000 clones, about 88% seen once, with 9.5% to 13% in the top ten. The V and J ends lost 8 bases and 7 bases, in that order; junction bases with no gene match: 8. CDR1 and CDR2 from the germline V gene are SNHLY and FYNNEI. This CDR3 spans 15 amino acids. The specimen sequenced was PBMCs or T cells enriched from blood (not recorded which). The chain is built from TRBV2 and TRBJ2-1, with 13 bases lining up with TRBD2. This sequence was found in a woman between 40 and 55 years old who had recovered from COVID-19. The CDR3 DNA follows: TGTGCCAGCGGGCCGCGGACTAGCGGGGGTAATGAGCAGTTCTTC. Protein product: CASGPRTSGGNEQFF.